Presented here are 6 T cell receptor beta chains from one specimen sequenced in a study of fetal regulatory T cell absence and autoimmunity. Here immunoSEQ multiplex PCR was the method, and the copy in TCRdb shows in-frame clones only, minus some. The data show around 100,000 clones, with about two thirds seen just once and less than 2.5% held by the top ten. Sequencing was carried out using pancreas tissue. The receptors stem from a male donor with IPEX syndrome.

This clone showed up just once. The chain couples TRBV4-3 to TRBJ2-5; 7 bases align to TRBD2. The V segment lost 5 bases and the J segment 5 bases; nucleotides outside the gene matches: 8. Looked up from germline, CDR1 is LGHNA and CDR2 is YSLEER. This CDR3 is 14 amino acids long. CDR3 bases: TGCGCCAGCAGCTCACGACTAGCTGCGGAGACCCAGTACTTC. Translation gives CASSSRLAAETQYF.

This clone was detected a few times. The chain links TRBV27 to TRBJ2-7, with 7 bases identical to TRBD1. J was trimmed by 2 bases and V by 3 bases; bases with no gene match: 4. Looked up from germline, CDR1 is MNHEY and CDR2 is SMNVEV (reference sequence). The length of the CDR3 is 14 residues. As DNA, the CDR3 is TGTGCCAGCAGTTTGACCGGGACAGCCTACGAGCAGTACTTC. This encodes CASSLTGTAYEQYF.

The CDR3 protein is CAHRGGNYGYTF. CDR3 DNA sequence: TGTGCCCATAGGGGAGGGAACTATGGCTACACCTTC. The chain carries TRBV7-8 and TRBJ1-2; TRBD1 is a possible D gene (5 bases). This CDR3 spans 12 amino acids. Germline CDR1 reads SGHVS; CDR2 reads FQNEAQ. V was trimmed by 11 bases and J by 2 bases, leaving 12 bases between them.

This clone was observed a single time. This rearrangement joins TRBV9 to TRBJ2-2; TRBD1 matches 9 bases. J was trimmed by 8 bases and V by 10 bases; bases with no gene match: 12. Germline V gene sequence: CDR1 SGDLS, CDR2 YYNGEE. The CDR3 is made up of 14 amino acids. The DNA of the CDR3 is TGTGCCCGTTTCCGGGACAGGGAGGGAGGGGAGCTGTTTTTT. Encoded protein: CARFRDREGGELFF. Looking up the rest from reference TRBV9 and TRBJ2-2 gives the full variable domain: DSGVTQTPKHLITATGQRVTLRCSPRSGDLSVYWYQQSLDQGLQFLIQYYNGEERAKGNILERFSAQQFPDLHSELNLSSLELGDSALYFCARFRDREGGELFFGEGSRLTVL.

The V gene is TRBV29-1, the J gene TRBJ2-3, with TRBD1 as a possible D gene (6 bases). Germline CDR1 reads SQVTM; CDR2 reads ANQGSEA. The CDR3 extends over 15 amino acids. The V gene lost 1 base and the J gene lost 2 bases, with 13 bases spanning the gap. In DNA form, the CDR3 reads TGCAGCGTTGAAGGGGGCAGGGGTGCCACAGATACGCAGTATTTT. Protein: CSVEGGRGATDTQYF.

This clone was counted only a few times. V usage is TRBV6-5 and J usage is TRBJ2-7, with 12 bases aligning to TRBD2. CDR1 MNHEY and CDR2 SVGAGI come from the germline V gene. This CDR3 has 15 amino acids. The junction had 1 base not matched to a gene; V was cut back by 2 bases and J by 2 bases. The CDR3 coding sequence is TGTGCCAGCAGTTACGGACTAGCGGGGACCTACGAGCAGTACTTC. Protein sequence: CASSYGLAGTYEQYF.